Reported below is one T cell receptor (beta chain). Germline V gene sequence: CDR1 LNHNV, CDR2 YYDKDF (reference sequence). V shed 1 base and J 7 bases; nucleotides not matched to a gene: 7. The length of the CDR3 is 15 residues. This specimen comes from a study of blood T cell repertoires in COVID-19. Profiling relied on immunoSEQ multiplex PCR, and the TCRdb table lists in-frame clones only, not all of them. The repertoire holds some 250,000 clones, around 87% seen once, with about 7.1% in the top ten. The source is an older woman with active or convalescent COVID-19. The rearrangement uses TRBV15 and TRBJ1-2, with 9 nucleotides matching TRBD1. Specimen: peripheral blood. This CDR3 reads CATSRAGQGLSGYTF. CDR3 bases: TGTGCCACCAGCAGAGCGGGACAGGGTCTCTCTGGCTACACCTTC.